This TCR beta chain was identified in a study of liver allograft versus peripheral blood T cells (dated by TCRdb to 2018 to 2021). Concerning the study at large: The study compared T cell receptor repertoires found within transplanted livers against repertoires in the peripheral blood of liver transplant recipients.

With regard to this clonotype: The antigen it binds to is not known. Nothing much larger sits one base from this clone, and base qualities are not available.

V drops 2 bases and J drops 8 bases, leaving 13 bases in between. Including the terminal cysteine and phenylalanine, the CDR3 comprises 14 residues. The CDR3 DNA has 42 bases and is translated from base 1. The CDR1 and CDR2 encoded by the germline V gene are SGHTA and FQGNSA. Sequencing was carried out with an Illumina MiSeq. TCRdb redid the processing of the public reads, applying fastp at Q25 and MiXCR, and retained in-frame beta chains. Rows with one shared CDR3 protein collapse into an entry with the most common genes and DNA. The sample has 8,300 or so distinct CDR3 sequences on record, about a sixth of them singletons. The ten biggest clones cover roughly 4.4% of the sample. What the study reported, not specific to this receptor: According to the report, the T cell receptor repertoires detected in peripheral blood were different from the repertoires found inside liver allografts.

The chain joins TRBV7-2 to TRBJ2-1; the D gene lacks a confident call. This receptor was taken from a human patient who had a liver transplant. After a transplant, some T cells may have been passed on by the graft donor. The CDR3 protein sequence reads: CASSLSATIDEQFF. At the DNA level, the sequence is TGTGCCAGCAGCTTATCAGCCACTATAGATGAGCAGTTCTTC.